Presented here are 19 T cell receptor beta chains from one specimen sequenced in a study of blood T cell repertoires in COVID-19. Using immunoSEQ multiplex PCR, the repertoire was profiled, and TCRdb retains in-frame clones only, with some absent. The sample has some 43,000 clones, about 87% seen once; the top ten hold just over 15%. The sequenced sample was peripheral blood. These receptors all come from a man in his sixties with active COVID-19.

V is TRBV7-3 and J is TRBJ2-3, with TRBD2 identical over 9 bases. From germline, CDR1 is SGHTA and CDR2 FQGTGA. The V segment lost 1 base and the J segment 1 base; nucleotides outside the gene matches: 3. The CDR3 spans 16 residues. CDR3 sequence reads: CASSLSGGAGTDTQYF. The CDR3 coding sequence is TGTGCCAGCAGCTTAAGCGGGGGGGCCGGCACAGATACGCAGTATTTT.

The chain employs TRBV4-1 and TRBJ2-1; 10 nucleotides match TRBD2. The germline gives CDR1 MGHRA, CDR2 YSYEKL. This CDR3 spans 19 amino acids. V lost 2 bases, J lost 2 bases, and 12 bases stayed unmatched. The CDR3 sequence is CASSQWPASGRTTYNEQFF. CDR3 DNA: TGCGCCAGCAGCCAATGGCCGGCTAGCGGGAGAACGACCTACAATGAGCAGTTCTTC.

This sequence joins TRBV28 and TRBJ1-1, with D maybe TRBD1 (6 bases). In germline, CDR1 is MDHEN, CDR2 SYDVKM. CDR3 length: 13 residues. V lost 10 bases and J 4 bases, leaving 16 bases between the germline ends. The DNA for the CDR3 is TGTGCCATACAATTACAGGGAGTCACTGAAGCTTTCTTT. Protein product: CAIQLQGVTEAFF.

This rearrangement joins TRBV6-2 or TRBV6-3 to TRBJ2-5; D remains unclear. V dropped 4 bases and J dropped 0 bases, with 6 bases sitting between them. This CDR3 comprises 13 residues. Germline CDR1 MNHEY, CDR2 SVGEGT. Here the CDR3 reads CASSLDNQETQYF. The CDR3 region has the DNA TGTGCCAGCAGTTTAGATAACCAAGAGACCCAGTACTTC.

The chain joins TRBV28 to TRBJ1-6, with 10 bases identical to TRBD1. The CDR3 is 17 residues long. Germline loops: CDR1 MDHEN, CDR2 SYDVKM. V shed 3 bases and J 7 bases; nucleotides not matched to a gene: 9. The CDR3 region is CASSFSGTGVGNSPLHF. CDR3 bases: TGTGCCAGCAGTTTCTCCGGGACAGGGGTGGGGAATTCACCCCTCCACTTT. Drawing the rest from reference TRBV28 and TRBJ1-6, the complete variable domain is DVKVTQSSRYLVKRTGEKVFLECVQDMDHENMFWYRQDPGLGLRLIYFSYDVKMKEKGDIPEGYSVSREKKERFSLILESASTNQTSMYLCASSFSGTGVGNSPLHFGNGTRLTVT.

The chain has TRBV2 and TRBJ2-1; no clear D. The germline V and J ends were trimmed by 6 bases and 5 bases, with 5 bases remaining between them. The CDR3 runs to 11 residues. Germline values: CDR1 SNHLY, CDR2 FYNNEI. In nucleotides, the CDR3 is TGTGCCAGCAGCCCTAACAATGAGCAGTTCTTC. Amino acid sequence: CASSPNNEQFF. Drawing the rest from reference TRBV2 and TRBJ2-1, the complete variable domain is EPEVTQTPSHQVTQMGQEVILRCVPISNHLYFYWYRQILGQKVEFLVSFYNNEISEKSEIFDDQFSVERPDGSNFTLKIRSTKLEDSAMYFCASSPNNEQFFGPGTRLTVL.

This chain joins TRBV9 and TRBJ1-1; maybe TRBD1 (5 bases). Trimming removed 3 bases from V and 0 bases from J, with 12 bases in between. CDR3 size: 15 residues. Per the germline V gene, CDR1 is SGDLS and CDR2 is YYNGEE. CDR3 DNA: TGTGCCAGCAGCGCGATGACAGCTTTGAACACTGAAGCTTTCTTT. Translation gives CASSAMTALNTEAFF.

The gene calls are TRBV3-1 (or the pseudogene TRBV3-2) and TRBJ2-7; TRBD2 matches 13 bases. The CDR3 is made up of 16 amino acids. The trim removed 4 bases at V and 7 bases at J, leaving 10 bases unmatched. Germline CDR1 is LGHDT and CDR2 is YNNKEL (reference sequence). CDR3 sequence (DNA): TGTGCCAGCAGCCTGGGACTAGCGGGGACCTCCGGGGAGCAGTACTTC. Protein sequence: CASSLGLAGTSGEQYF.

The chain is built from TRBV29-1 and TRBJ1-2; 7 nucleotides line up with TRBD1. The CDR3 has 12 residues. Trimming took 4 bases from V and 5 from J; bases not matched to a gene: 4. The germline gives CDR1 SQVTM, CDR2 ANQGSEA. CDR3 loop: CSVGDSEYGYTF. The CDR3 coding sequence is TGCAGCGTTGGGGACAGCGAGTATGGCTACACCTTC.

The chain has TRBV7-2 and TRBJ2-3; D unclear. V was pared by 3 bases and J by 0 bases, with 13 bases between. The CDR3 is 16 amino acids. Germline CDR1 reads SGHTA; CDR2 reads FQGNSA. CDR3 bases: TGTGCCAGCAGCTTGCATCCCGAGAGGAGCACAGATACGCAGTATTTT. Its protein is CASSLHPERSTDTQYF.

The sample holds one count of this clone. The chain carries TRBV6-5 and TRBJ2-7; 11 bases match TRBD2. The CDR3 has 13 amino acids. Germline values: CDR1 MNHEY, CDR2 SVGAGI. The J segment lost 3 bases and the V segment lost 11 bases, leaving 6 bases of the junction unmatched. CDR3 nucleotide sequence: TGTGCCGGCTCTAGCGGGGGGCTCTACGAGCAGTACTTC. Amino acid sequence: CAGSSGGLYEQYF.

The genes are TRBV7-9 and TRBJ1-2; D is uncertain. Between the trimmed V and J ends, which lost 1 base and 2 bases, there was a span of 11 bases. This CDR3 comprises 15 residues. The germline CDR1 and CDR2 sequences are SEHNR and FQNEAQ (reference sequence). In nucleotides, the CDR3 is TGTGCCAGCAGCTTAGGTCTCACAGAGAACTATGGCTACACCTTC. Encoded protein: CASSLGLTENYGYTF.

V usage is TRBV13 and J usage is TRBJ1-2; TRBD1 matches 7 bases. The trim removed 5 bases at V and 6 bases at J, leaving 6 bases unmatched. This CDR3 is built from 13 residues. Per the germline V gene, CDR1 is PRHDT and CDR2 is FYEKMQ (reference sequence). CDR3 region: CASSTPTGNGYTF. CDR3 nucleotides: TGTGCCAGCAGCACTCCGACAGGGAATGGCTACACCTTC.

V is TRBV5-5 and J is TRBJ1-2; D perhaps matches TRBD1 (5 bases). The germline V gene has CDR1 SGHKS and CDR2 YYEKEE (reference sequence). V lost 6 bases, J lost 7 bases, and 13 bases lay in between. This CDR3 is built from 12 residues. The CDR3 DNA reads TGTGCCAGCAACTCGGACAAATTTGGCTACACCTTC. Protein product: CASNSDKFGYTF.

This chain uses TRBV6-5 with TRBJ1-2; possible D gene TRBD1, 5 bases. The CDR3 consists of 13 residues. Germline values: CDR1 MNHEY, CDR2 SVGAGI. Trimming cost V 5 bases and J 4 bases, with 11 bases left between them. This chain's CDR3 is CASSIREGYGYTF. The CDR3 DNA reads TGTGCCAGCAGTATCAGGGAAGGCTATGGCTACACCTTC.

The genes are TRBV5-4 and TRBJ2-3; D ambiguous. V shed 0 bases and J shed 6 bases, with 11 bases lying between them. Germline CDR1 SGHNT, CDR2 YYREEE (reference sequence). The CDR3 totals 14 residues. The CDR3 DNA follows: TGTGCCAGCAGCTTGGACAGATCCACCGATACGCAGTATTTT. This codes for CASSLDRSTDTQYF.

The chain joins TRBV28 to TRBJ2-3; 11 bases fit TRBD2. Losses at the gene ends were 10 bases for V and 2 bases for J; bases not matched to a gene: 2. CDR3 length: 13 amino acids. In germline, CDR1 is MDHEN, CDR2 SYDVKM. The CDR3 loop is CAISGGDTDTQYF. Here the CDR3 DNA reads TGTGCCATTAGCGGGGGGGACACAGATACGCAGTATTTT.

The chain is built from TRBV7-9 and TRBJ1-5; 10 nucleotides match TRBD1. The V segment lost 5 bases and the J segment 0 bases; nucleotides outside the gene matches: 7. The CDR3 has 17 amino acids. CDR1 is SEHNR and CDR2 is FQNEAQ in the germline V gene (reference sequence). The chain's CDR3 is CASSPGQGVDSNQPQHF. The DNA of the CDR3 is TGTGCCAGCAGCCCTGGACAGGGGGTCGATAGCAATCAGCCCCAGCATTTT.

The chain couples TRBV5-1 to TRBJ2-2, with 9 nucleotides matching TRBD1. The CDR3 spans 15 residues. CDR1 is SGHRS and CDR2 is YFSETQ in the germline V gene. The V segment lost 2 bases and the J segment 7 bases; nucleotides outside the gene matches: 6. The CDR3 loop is CASSFLDRGHGELFF. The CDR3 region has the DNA TGCGCCAGCAGCTTTCTGGACAGGGGTCACGGGGAGCTGTTTTTT. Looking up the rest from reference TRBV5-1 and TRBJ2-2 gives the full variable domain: KAGVTQTPRYLIKTRGQQVTLSCSPISGHRSVSWYQQTPGQGLQFLFEYFSETQRNKGNFPGRFSGRQFSNSRSEMNVSTLELGDSALYLCASSFLDRGHGELFFGEGSRLTVL.